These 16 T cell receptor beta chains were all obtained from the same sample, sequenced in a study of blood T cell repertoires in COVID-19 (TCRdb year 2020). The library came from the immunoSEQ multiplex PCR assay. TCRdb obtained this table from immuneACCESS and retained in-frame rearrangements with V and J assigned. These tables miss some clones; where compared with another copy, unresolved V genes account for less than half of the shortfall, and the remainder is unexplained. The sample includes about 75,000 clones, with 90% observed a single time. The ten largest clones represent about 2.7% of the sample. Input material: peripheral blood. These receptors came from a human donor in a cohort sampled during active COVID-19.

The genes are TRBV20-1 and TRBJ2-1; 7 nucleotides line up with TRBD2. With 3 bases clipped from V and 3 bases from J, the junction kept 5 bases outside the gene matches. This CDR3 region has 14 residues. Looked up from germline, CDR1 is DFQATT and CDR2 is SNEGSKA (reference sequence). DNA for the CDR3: TGCAGTGCTAGTGGGGCGGGAGTCTACAATGAGCAGTTCTTC. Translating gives CSASGAGVYNEQFF.

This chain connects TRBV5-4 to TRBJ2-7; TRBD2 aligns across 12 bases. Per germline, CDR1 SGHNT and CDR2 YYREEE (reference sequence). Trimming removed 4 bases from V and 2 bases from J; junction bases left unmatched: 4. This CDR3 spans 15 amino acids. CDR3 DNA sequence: TGTGCCAGCAGCCTATCTAGCGGGGGGGCCTACGAGCAGTACTTC. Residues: CASSLSSGGAYEQYF.

The CDR3, as DNA: TGTGCCAGCAGTGAGACTAGCGCTAGCACAGATACGCAGTATTTT. It yields the protein CASSETSASTDTQYF. The chain links TRBV6-4 to TRBJ2-3, with 8 bases lining up with TRBD2. CDR3 length equals 15 residues. CDR1 MRHNA and CDR2 SNTAGT come from the germline V gene. The V gene end was trimmed by 3 bases and the J gene end by 0 bases; junction bases not matched to a gene: 2.

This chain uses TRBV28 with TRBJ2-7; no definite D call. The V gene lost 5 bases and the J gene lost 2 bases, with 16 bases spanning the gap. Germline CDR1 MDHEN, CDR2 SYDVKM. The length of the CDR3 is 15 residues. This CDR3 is CASSPSLHLAYEQYF. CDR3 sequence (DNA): TGTGCCAGCAGTCCCTCCTTGCACCTAGCCTACGAGCAGTACTTC.

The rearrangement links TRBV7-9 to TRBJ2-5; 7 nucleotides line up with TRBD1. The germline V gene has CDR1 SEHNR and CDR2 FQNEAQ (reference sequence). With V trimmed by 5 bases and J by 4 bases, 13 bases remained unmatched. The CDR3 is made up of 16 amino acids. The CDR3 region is CASSPFSTGERETQYF. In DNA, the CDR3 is TGTGCCAGCAGCCCCTTTAGTACAGGGGAGCGAGAGACCCAGTACTTC.

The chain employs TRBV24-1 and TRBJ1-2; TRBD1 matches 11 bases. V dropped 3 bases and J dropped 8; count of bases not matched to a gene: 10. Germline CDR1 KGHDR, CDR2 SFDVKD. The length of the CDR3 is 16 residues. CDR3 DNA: TGTGCCACCAGTGATACCACGGACAGGGGGCCGGGCGGCTACACCTTC. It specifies CATSDTTDRGPGGYTF.

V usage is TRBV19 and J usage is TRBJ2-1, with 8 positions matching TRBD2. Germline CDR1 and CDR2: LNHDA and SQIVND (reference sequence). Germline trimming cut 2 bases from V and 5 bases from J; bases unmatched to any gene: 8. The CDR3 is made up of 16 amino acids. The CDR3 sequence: CASSIRTSGTNNEQFF. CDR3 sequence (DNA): TGTGCCAGTAGTATACGAACTAGCGGAACGAACAATGAGCAGTTCTTC.

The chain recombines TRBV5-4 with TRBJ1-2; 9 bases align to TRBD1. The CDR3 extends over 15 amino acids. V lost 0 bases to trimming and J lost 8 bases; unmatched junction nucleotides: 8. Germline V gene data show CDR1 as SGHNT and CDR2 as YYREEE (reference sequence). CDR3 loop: CASSLALTGGKGYTF. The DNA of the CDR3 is TGTGCCAGCAGCTTGGCCCTTACAGGGGGCAAGGGCTACACCTTC.

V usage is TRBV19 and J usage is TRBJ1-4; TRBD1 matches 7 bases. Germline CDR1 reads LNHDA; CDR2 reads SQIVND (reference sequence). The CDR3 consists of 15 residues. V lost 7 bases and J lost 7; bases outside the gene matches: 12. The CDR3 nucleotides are TGTGCCAGTACCACGTCAGGGGGGCATGGTGAAAAACTGTTTTTT. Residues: CASTTSGGHGEKLFF.

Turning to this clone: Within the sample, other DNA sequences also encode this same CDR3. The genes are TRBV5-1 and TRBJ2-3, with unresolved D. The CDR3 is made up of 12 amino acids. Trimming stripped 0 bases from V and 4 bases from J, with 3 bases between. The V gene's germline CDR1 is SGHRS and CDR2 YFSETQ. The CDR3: CASSLGADTQYF. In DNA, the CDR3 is TGCGCCAGCAGCTTGGGAGCAGATACGCAGTATTTT.

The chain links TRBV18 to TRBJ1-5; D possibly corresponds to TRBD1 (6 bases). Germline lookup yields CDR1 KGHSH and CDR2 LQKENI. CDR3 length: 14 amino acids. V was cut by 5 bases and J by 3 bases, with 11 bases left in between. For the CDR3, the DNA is TGTGCCAGCTCATTAGGACAGCCCAATCAGCCCCAGCATTTT. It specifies CASSLGQPNQPQHF.

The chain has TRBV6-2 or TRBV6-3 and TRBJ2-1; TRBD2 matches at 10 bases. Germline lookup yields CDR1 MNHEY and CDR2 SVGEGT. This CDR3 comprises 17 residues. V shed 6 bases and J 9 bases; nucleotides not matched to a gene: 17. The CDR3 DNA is TGTGCCAGCAGCCATTACTCTACGGGACTAGCGTCGGTTGAGCAGTTCTTC. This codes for CASSHYSTGLASVEQFF.

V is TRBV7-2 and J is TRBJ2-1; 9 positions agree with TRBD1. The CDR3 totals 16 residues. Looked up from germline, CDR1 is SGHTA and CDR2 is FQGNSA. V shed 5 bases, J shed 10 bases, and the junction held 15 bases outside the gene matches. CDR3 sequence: CASSQTGTGRVPEQFF. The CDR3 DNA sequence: TGTGCCAGCAGCCAAACCGGGACAGGGCGTGTGCCCGAGCAGTTCTTC.

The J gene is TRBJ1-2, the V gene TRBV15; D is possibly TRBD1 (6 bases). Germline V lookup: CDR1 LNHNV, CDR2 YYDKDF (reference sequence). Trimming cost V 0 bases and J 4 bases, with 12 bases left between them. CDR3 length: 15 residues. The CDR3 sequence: CATSRDAGGSYGYTF. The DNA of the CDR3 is TGTGCCACCAGCAGAGATGCGGGGGGCAGCTATGGCTACACCTTC.

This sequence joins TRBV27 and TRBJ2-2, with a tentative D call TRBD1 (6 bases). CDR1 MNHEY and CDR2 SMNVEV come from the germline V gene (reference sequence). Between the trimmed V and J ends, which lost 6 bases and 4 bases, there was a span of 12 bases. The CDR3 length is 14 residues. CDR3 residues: CASSLQGGTGELFF. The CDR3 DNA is TGTGCCAGCAGCCTACAGGGTGGCACCGGGGAGCTGTTTTTT.

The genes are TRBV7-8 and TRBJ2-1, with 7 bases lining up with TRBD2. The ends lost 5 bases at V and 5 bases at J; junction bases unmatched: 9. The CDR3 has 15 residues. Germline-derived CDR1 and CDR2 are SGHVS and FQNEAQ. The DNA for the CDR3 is TGTGCCAGCAGCCGAGGGAGGGAGAGTAACAATGAGCAGTTCTTC. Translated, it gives CASSRGRESNNEQFF.